The present entry profiles one T cell receptor (beta chain) with its context. This clone was counted many times. The clone's antigen remains unknown. No qualities accompany the bases; no much larger clone lies one base away. An RNeasy Mini Kit was used to extract RNA from the peptide-stimulated T cells, and that RNA served as input for TCR beta CDR3 sequencing. The immunoSEQ platform was used to perform TCR Vbeta CDR3 sequencing at survey-level resolution. For the original study's pipeline: Analysis and compilation of the sequence results were done with immunoSEQ ANALYZER v3.0. The table was pulled from immuneACCESS by TCRdb, which kept in-frame rearrangements only. Such tables lose some clones; where checked, under half of the loss comes from unresolved V genes, and the rest has no known cause. V, J and clone size derive from that table, while D and trimming were established from the DNA sequence. In all, the sample holds about 1,800 clones, and 20% of those were seen once. Around two fifths of the sample belongs to the ten largest clones.

The data were taken from a study of personalized T cell therapy for brain tumors (dated by TCRdb to the early 2020s). A note on the overall study: To find peptides restricted to tumors, the investigators applied a proteogenomic strategy integrating mass spectrometry proteomics and sequencing of tumor DNA/RNA.

CDR1 is given as MGHRA and CDR2 as YSYEKL, both from the germline V gene. There are 16 amino acids in the CDR3, from cysteine to phenylalanine inclusive. Solely the CDR3 DNA is kept, with 48 bases framed from the first base. After removal of 4 bases from V and 2 bases from J, the junction retains 9 bases not matched to a gene. Ficoll density gradient centrifugation was used to isolate PBMCs, and IL-4 and GM-CSF were used to differentiate adherent monocytes into dendritic cells. Peptide-loaded DCs were irradiated and co-cultured with non-adherent cells at a 1:10 ratio, and on day 7 the proliferating cells were restimulated with fresh peptide-loaded DCs. The culture cytokines were IL-6, IL-7, IL-12 and IL-15 for the first stimulation, IL-7 plus IL-2 for the second stimulation, and IL-2 alone for the third stimulation. Cryopreservation was applied to the expanded cells used for TCR sequencing.

This clonotype was sampled from a human donor with medulloblastoma. The material sequenced was a T cell product expanded with peptides in culture. The V and J genes are TRBV4-1 and TRBJ2-7; 9 bases in the middle match TRBD1. The CDR3 region: CASSLPGTGKTYEQYF. In nucleotide form, the sequence is TGCGCCAGCAGCCTTCCGGGGACAGGGAAAACCTACGAGCAGTACTTC.